Each of the 17 T cell receptor beta chains below was sequenced from the same sample in a study of T cell clonality in common variable immunodeficiency. Sequenced by immunoSEQ multiplex PCR; TCRdb stores in-frame clones only, minus some. The sample shows under 45,000 clones, no singletons; the ten largest hold 3.5% to 4.5%. Sequenced sample: peripheral blood mononuclear cells. The receptors come from a person aged 18 to 70 in good health.

This clone was counted at least ten times. The CDR3 end lies 3 residues beyond the end of the read and is filled in from the germline J gene. The chain joins TRBV30 to TRBJ1-5; the match to TRBD1 covers 9 bases. V lost 4 bases and J lost 2; bases outside the gene matches: 9. Germline CDR1 GTSNPN, CDR2 SVGIG (reference sequence). This CDR3 comprises 16 residues. The CDR3 DNA, read in part, is TGTGCCTGGACGTGGAGAGGGGACAGGGGCAATCAGCCC. It translates to CAWTWRGDRGNQP. The full CDR3 is CAWTWRGDRGNQPQHF. Based on the CDR3 plus reference TRBV30 and TRBJ1-5, the full variable domain is SQTIHQWPATLVQPVGSPLSLECTVEGTSNPNLYWYRQAAGRGLQLLFYSVGIGQISSEVPQNLSASRPQDRQFILSSKKLLLSDSGFYLCAWTWRGDRGNQPQHFGDGTRLSIL.

This clone was seen repeatedly, ten times or more. The read gets to within 3 residues of the CDR3 end, and the germline J gene fills in the rest. The chain recombines TRBV19 with TRBJ2-1, with 10 bases lining up with TRBD1. There are 13 residues in the CDR3. Losses at the gene ends were 6 bases for V and 7 bases for J; bases not matched to a gene: 3. Germline values: CDR1 LNHDA, CDR2 SQIVND (reference sequence). The CDR3 spells CASRGTGVNEQFF. The part of the CDR3 DNA that was read is TGTGCCAGTAGGGGGACAGGGGTGAATGAG.

This clone was detected many times. Read coverage stops 3 residues before the CDR3 terminus; the germline J gene supplies the remainder. This sequence joins TRBV30 and TRBJ2-5, with 11 bases identical to TRBD2. The J segment lost 1 base and the V segment lost 5 bases, leaving 3 bases of the junction unmatched. The CDR3 spans 14 residues. The germline V gene encodes CDR1 GTSNPN and CDR2 SVGIG (reference sequence). The CDR3: CAWSGLAVQETQYF. The covered CDR3 bases are TGTGCCTGGTCGGGACTAGCGGTCCAAGAGACC. Together with reference TRBV30 and TRBJ2-5, the CDR3 gives the full variable domain: SQTIHQWPATLVQPVGSPLSLECTVEGTSNPNLYWYRQAAGRGLQLLFYSVGIGQISSEVPQNLSASRPQDRQFILSSKKLLLSDSGFYLCAWSGLAVQETQYFGPGTRLLVL.

This clone was recorded at least ten times. The CDR3 end falls 3 residues outside the read, so it is completed with the germline J gene. This chain joins TRBV7-6 and TRBJ2-1; 7 nucleotides align to TRBD1. The germline V gene encodes CDR1 SGHVS and CDR2 FNYEAQ. V shed 4 bases and J 1 base; nucleotides not matched to a gene: 10. The CDR3 totals 17 residues. CDR3 bases read: TGTGCCAGCAGCTCACAAGGGACAGTTATGTCCTACAATGAG. Its protein is CASSSQGTVMSYNE. The CDR3 in its entirety is CASSSQGTVMSYNEQFF.

Ten or more counts support this clone. The CDR3 goes on 3 residues after the read ends, and that part is filled in from the germline J gene. The chain recombines TRBV19 with TRBJ1-2, with D maybe TRBD1 (6 bases). The CDR3 consists of 15 residues. V was trimmed by 7 bases and J by 0 bases, leaving 15 bases between them. Germline CDR1 and CDR2: LNHDA and SQIVND (reference sequence). The CDR3: CASIPTGQTNYGYTF. Partial CDR3 DNA: TGTGCCAGTATACCGACAGGACAAACTAACTATGGC.

Ten or more counts support this clone. The read ends 3 residues shy of where the CDR3 ends; the end is completed using the germline J gene. The chain combines TRBV14 with TRBJ1-1; TRBD1 might be the D (6 bases). V lost 5 bases and J 5 bases, leaving 18 bases between the germline ends. The length of the CDR3 is 15 residues. CDR1 SGHDN and CDR2 FVKESK come from the germline V gene. The part of the CDR3 DNA that was read is TGTGCCAGCAGCGGCCCCGGGACAAAGATAACTGAA. Protein sequence: CASSGPGTKITE. The full CDR3 protein reads CASSGPGTKITEAFF.

This clone was detected a few times. Germline and junction disagree at one end, which may indicate a read error. The read comes to an end 3 residues before the CDR3 does, leaving the germline J gene to fill in the end. This chain links TRBV18 with TRBJ1-3; TRBD1 matches at 8 bases. This CDR3 is built from 15 residues. Germline V gene data show CDR1 as KGHSH and CDR2 as LQKENI. The CDR3 DNA, read in part, is TGTGCCAGCTCCTCGGGACAGGCCTCTGGAAACACG. Protein product: CASSSGQASGNT. The full CDR3 protein is CASSSGQASGNTIYF.

This clone was counted many times. The read terminates 3 residues before the CDR3 end, so the remaining end is supplied by the germline J gene. The chain has TRBV7-6 and TRBJ2-7; 13 bases map to TRBD2. Germline V gene lookup returns CDR1 SGHVS and CDR2 FNYEAQ. Trimming at V came to 4 bases and at J to 1 base, leaving 7 bases not matched to a gene. The CDR3 sequence is 17 residues long. The part of the CDR3 DNA that was read is TGTGCCAGCAGCTCTGGACTAGCGGGGGCCCCTTCCTACGAG. This gives the protein CASSSGLAGAPSYE. The CDR3 in full is CASSSGLAGAPSYEQYF.

The CDR3 region is CAWSVRIAGKGSPLFF. Partial CDR3 DNA: TGTGCCTGGAGTGTTCGTATAGCGGGGAAAGGTTCACCG. The J gene is TRBJ2-2, the V gene TRBV30; TRBD2 aligns across 8 bases. Read sequence stops 3 residues before the CDR3 end, and the germline J gene provides the missing end. The CDR3 has 16 residues. From germline, CDR1 is GTSNPN and CDR2 SVGIG (reference sequence). The variable domain in full, with the rest retrieved from reference TRBV30 and TRBJ2-2, is SQTIHQWPATLVQPVGSPLSLECTVEGTSNPNLYWYRQAAGRGLQLLFYSVGIGQISSEVPQNLSASRPQDRQFILSSKKLLLSDSGFYLCAWSVRIAGKGSPLFFGEGSRLTVL.

In this sample, this clone turned up many times. The sequenced fragment ends 3 residues before the CDR3 boundary, so the rest is inferred from the germline J gene. The chain uses TRBV30 and TRBJ2-7; tentative D call: TRBD1 (5 bases). Trimming pared 2 bases from V and 3 bases from J, leaving 23 bases between. Germline V gives CDR1 GTSNPN, CDR2 SVGIG (reference sequence). The CDR3 extends over 17 amino acids. The CDR3 protein is CAWSIGAPTLPIYEQYF. Incomplete CDR3 DNA: TGTGCCTGGAGTATAGGGGCCCCAACTCTGCCGATCTACGAG.

This clone turned up a few times. The read halts 3 residues ahead of the CDR3 end, with the missing end drawn from the germline J gene. The V call is TRBV19, the J call TRBJ1-5; no firm D call. This CDR3 is 18 amino acids long. Trimming stripped 1 base from V and 0 bases from J, with 16 bases between. Germline CDR1 and CDR2: LNHDA and SQIVND (reference sequence). The CDR3 DNA, read in part, is TGTGCCAGTAGTATAGTTGATTGGAGACAAATTAGCAATCAGCCC. As protein: CASSIVDWRQISNQP. The full CDR3 sequence reads CASSIVDWRQISNQPQHF.

Ten or more counts support this clone. The CDR3 extends 3 residues past the end of the read, so its final part is completed from the germline J gene. The genes are TRBV4-2 and TRBJ2-3; 16 nucleotides line up with TRBD2. CDR1 and CDR2 from the germline V gene are LGHNA and YNFKEQ. The trim removed 4 bases at V and 3 bases at J, leaving 7 bases unmatched. This CDR3 has 18 residues. The sequenced part of the CDR3 DNA is TGTGCCAGCAGCCTCGGGACTAGCGGGGGGGTTGCTACAGATACG. Translation gives CASSLGTSGGVATDT. The full CDR3 protein reads CASSLGTSGGVATDTQYF.

There are many counts of this clone. The sequence runs out 3 residues before the end of the CDR3; the remainder is reconstructed from the germline J gene. The V call is TRBV5-1, the J call TRBJ2-5; D uncertain. This CDR3 region has 12 residues. Per germline, CDR1 SGHRS and CDR2 YFSETQ. Trimming pared 4 bases from V and 2 bases from J, leaving 6 bases between. CDR3 protein: CASSGSQETQYF. Incomplete CDR3 DNA: TGCGCCAGCAGCGGCAGTCAAGAGACC.

This clone came up a few times. Coverage ceases 3 residues before the CDR3 finishes, and the germline J gene fills in the end. V usage is TRBV7-9 and J usage is TRBJ2-1; D remains unclear. There are 15 residues in the CDR3. CDR1 and CDR2 from the germline V gene are SEHNR and FQNEAQ (reference sequence). The ends were cut back, 4 bases at V and 3 bases at J, with 13 bases in the middle. The part of the CDR3 DNA that was read is TGTGCCAGCAGCTCCGGTGACAACAACTACAATGAG. Translation: CASSSGDNNYNE. The entire CDR3 protein is CASSSGDNNYNEQFF.

The sample holds many counts of this clone. The DNA ends 3 residues before the CDR3 does, and the rest of the CDR3 is filled in from the germline J gene. Other nucleotide sequences from this sample produce the same CDR3. The chain links TRBV7-3 to TRBJ2-2; TRBD2 matches at 8 bases. The CDR3 has 16 residues. Unmatched junction bases numbered 8, after V lost 4 bases and J lost 4 bases. Germline V gives CDR1 SGHTA, CDR2 FQGTGA. The CDR3 sequence is CASSSTLAGITGELFF. The CDR3 bases that were read are TGTGCCAGCAGCTCCACCTTAGCGGGAATCACCGGGGAG.

This clone was recorded at least ten times. The CDR3 goes on 3 residues after the read ends, and that part is filled in from the germline J gene. The chain has TRBV9 and TRBJ2-3; TRBD1 is a possible D gene (6 bases). In germline, CDR1 is SGDLS, CDR2 YYNGEE. The CDR3 sequence is 14 residues long. The V end was cut by 0 bases, the J end by 3 bases, with 8 bases between. CDR3 DNA, as far as it was read: TGTGCCAGCAGCGTAGCGAGGGGGACAGATACG. As protein: CASSVARGTDT. The full CDR3 protein reads CASSVARGTDTQYF.

This clone was seen at least ten times. The sequence runs out 3 residues before the end of the CDR3; the remainder is reconstructed from the germline J gene. The chain employs TRBV2 and TRBJ2-7, with D hard to call. CDR3 length equals 13 residues. Germline V gene lookup returns CDR1 SNHLY and CDR2 FYNNEI. V lost 5 bases and J 0 bases, leaving 8 bases between the germline ends. The CDR3 spells CASSPLVSYEQYF. The CDR3 bases that were read are TGTGCCAGCAGTCCCTTAGTCTCCTACGAG.